This T cell receptor beta chain was retrieved from a study of shared clonotypes between healthy human individuals. Clones were sequenced by immunoSEQ multiplex PCR, and TCRdb holds only the in-frame ones, with some missing. The sample has around 500,000 clones; over 70% are singletons. Germline CDR1 is SGHRS and CDR2 is YFSETQ. The CDR3 runs 13 residues. The V gene lost 1 base and the J gene lost 2 bases, with 7 bases spanning the gap. The clonotype comes from a woman between 40 and 55 years old in good health. Some clones in this sample may be carry-over from other donors' samples. The sample consisted of PBMCs. The gene calls are TRBV5-1 and TRBJ2-7, with D uncertain. The CDR3 region is CASSLFQAYEQYF. The CDR3 region has the DNA TGCGCCAGCAGCTTGTTTCAGGCCTACGAGCAGTACTTC.